This T cell receptor (beta chain) derives from a study of human T cells and chemical hapten exposure. During construction of the library, unique molecular identifiers were attached to individual cDNA molecules for quantitative, reproducible TCR counting. In the authors' workflow: Samples held a median of around 100,000 TCRs, range about 23,224–700,000. Via MiXCR, TCRdb re-called the RACE reads, giving one row per CDR3 protein. These V and J calls originate from TCRdb's pipeline instead of the authors' own analysis. The data contain just under 350,000 distinct CDR3 sequences, roughly 6.9% of them seen just once; the ten biggest clones take up more than 7%. With 8 bases removed from V and 1 base from J, the gap between germline ends came to 6 bases. CDR3 length: 13 amino acids. Germline lookup yields CDR1 MNHEY and CDR2 SMNVEV (reference sequence). Time point meaning: patch test 1, 2 weeks after DPC sensitization. Treatment given: therapeutic diphenylcyclopropenone sensitization with weekly scalp DPC.

The sequenced sample was whole blood, obtained in connection with sensitization to the hapten diphenylcyclopropenone (DPC). The V call is TRBV27, the J call TRBJ2-6; D remains ambiguous. This TCR was sampled from a woman in her late teens or twenties with alopecia areata. Some clones in this sample may be carry-over from other donors' samples. The CDR3 DNA sequence: TGTGCCAGCCTCGGGTCTGGGGCCAACGTCCTGACTTTC. It yields the protein CASLGSGANVLTF.